The 20 T cell receptor beta chains reported below all come from one sample, sequenced in a study of naive and memory T cell subsets. Findings and limits, study-wide: Naive repertoires, especially CD8, held a few larger clonotypes, possibly memory cells re-expressing CD45RA.

Antigen specificity for these receptors is unknown. An equimolar mix of two oligonucleotides served as the beta constant-region primer for TRBC1 and TRBC2. Nested alpha and beta constant-region primers with the SP2 primer drove four PCR rounds on ligated cDNA. TCRdb recomputed calls from the UMI-ligation and nested PCR reads with MiXCR, one row per CDR3 protein. In the table there are 98,000 or so distinct CDR3 sequences, 13% to 15% of which are singletons. The material sequenced was naive CD8+ T cells from blood. The receptors stem from a human donor in good health.

V is TRBV13 and J is TRBJ2-7; perhaps TRBD1 as D (5 bases). The CDR3 is 12 residues long. The germline V gene has CDR1 PRHDT and CDR2 FYEKMQ (reference sequence). V dropped 5 bases and J dropped 5 bases, with 10 bases sitting between them. The CDR3 loop is CASSLQGNEQYF. DNA of the CDR3: TGTGCCAGCAGCCTGCAGGGTAACGAGCAGTACTTC.

This clonotype was detected only a few times. This chain uses TRBV28 with TRBJ2-3; 8 bases agree with TRBD2. V was pared by 2 bases and J by 2 bases, with 12 bases of the junction left unmatched. The CDR3 has 18 residues. Looked up from germline, CDR1 is MDHEN and CDR2 is SYDVKM. CDR3 region: CASSLRRVREGNTDTQYF. CDR3 nucleotides: TGTGCCAGCAGTTTAAGACGGGTCCGGGAGGGAAACACAGATACGCAGTATTTT.

There are many counts of this clonotype. The chain employs TRBV19 and TRBJ1-5; D is perhaps TRBD1 (5 bases). Germline lookup yields CDR1 LNHDA and CDR2 SQIVND (reference sequence). The germline V and J ends were trimmed by 2 bases and 8 bases, with 19 bases remaining between them. The CDR3 extends over 16 amino acids. The CDR3 spells CASSISDTGFGEPQHF. The CDR3 DNA reads TGTGCCAGTAGTATAAGTGACACAGGATTCGGAGAGCCCCAGCATTTT.

The CDR3 DNA follows: TGTGCCAGCAGTAAGGGCGGGCTCTCTGGGGCCAACGTCCTGACTTTC. This encodes CASSKGGLSGANVLTF. This chain joins TRBV2 and TRBJ2-6, with D possibly matching TRBD2 (5 bases). With 5 bases removed from V and 0 bases from J, the gap between germline ends came to 11 bases. Germline CDR1 is SNHLY and CDR2 is FYNNEI. CDR3 size: 16 residues.

This clonotype was seen a few times. The rearrangement uses TRBV14 and TRBJ1-1; D perhaps matches TRBD1 (5 bases). This CDR3 contains 16 residues. Germline V gives CDR1 SGHDN, CDR2 FVKESK. Between the trimmed V and J ends, which lost 3 bases and 0 bases, there was a span of 14 bases. The CDR3 DNA sequence: TGTGCCAGCAGCCACCCGGGGCCGGGGGTGAACACTGAAGCTTTCTTT. Residues: CASSHPGPGVNTEAFF.

The chain recombines TRBV19 with TRBJ1-6; TRBD1 matches 10 bases. Germline lookup yields CDR1 LNHDA and CDR2 SQIVND (reference sequence). J was trimmed by 11 bases and V by 4 bases; bases with no gene match: 8. This CDR3 comprises 15 residues. CDR3 sequence (DNA): TGTGCCAGTAGTAGTGGGGACAGGGGATGGGCACCCCTCCACTTT. This encodes CASSSGDRGWAPLHF.

The chain links TRBV12-3 or TRBV12-4 to TRBJ2-4; possible D gene TRBD1, 6 bases. The V gene lost 4 bases and the J gene lost 14 bases, with 15 bases spanning the gap. The CDR3 has 12 amino acids. This chain's CDR3 is CASSWARTDEYF. The CDR3 DNA follows: TGTGCCAGCAGTTGGGCCAGGACAGATGAGTACTTC.

The chain couples TRBV18 to TRBJ2-7; TRBD1 might be the D (6 bases). V was clipped by 4 bases and J by 3 bases, with 13 bases between them. Germline V lookup: CDR1 KGHSH, CDR2 LQKENI. CDR3 size: 14 residues. The CDR3 sequence: CASSRDTSNYEQYF. DNA of the CDR3: TGTGCCAGCTCACGGGACACCTCGAACTACGAGCAGTACTTC. The full variable domain, its missing parts supplied by reference TRBV18 and TRBJ2-7, is NAGVMQNPRHLVRRRGQEARLRCSPMKGHSHVYWYRQLPEEGLKFMVYLQKENIIDESGMPKERFSAEFPKEGPSILRIQQVVRGDSAAYFCASSRDTSNYEQYFGPGTRLTVT.

V usage is TRBV6-1 and J usage is TRBJ2-7; D call uncertain. Germline V gene data show CDR1 as MNHNS and CDR2 as SASEGT. V shed 2 bases and J shed 3 bases, with 8 bases lying between them. CDR3 length: 13 amino acids. CDR3 nucleotide sequence: TGTGCCAGCAGTGAAAGTACCAACTACGAGCAGTACTTC. This gives the protein CASSESTNYEQYF.

The chain carries TRBV6-2 or TRBV6-3 and TRBJ2-7, with D unclear. V lost 7 bases and J lost 2, with 12 bases in between. Germline assignment: CDR1 MNHEY and CDR2 SVGEGT. The CDR3 sequence is 13 residues long. In DNA, the CDR3 is TGTGCCAGCATCTCCCGGTCGGCCTACGAGCAGTACTTC. Its translation is CASISRSAYEQYF.

This clonotype was seen a few times. The rearrangement links TRBV4-3 to TRBJ1-2, with a weak D call TRBD1 (5 bases). CDR3 size: 15 residues. With 0 bases removed from V and 2 bases from J, the gap between germline ends came to 10 bases. CDR1 LGHNA and CDR2 YSLEER come from the germline V gene. CDR3 DNA sequence: TGCGCCAGCAGCCAAGACTTAGGGGACAACTATGGCTACACCTTC. Translated: CASSQDLGDNYGYTF.

The chain has TRBV27 and TRBJ2-1; 9 bases are shared with TRBD2. The CDR3 loop spans 16 amino acids. With V trimmed by 1 base and J by 2 bases, 3 bases remained unmatched. Germline loops: CDR1 MNHEY, CDR2 SMNVEV (reference sequence). The CDR3 region is CASSLLAGDAYNEQFF. CDR3 in DNA: TGTGCCAGCAGTTTATTAGCGGGAGATGCCTACAATGAGCAGTTCTTC.

The chain joins TRBV7-9 to TRBJ2-2; TRBD2 aligns across 11 bases. After removal of 5 bases from V and 6 bases from J, the junction contained 8 bases not matched to a gene. The CDR3 spans 16 residues. CDR1 is SEHNR and CDR2 is FQNEAQ in the germline V gene (reference sequence). CDR3 nucleotide sequence: TGTGCCAGCAGCCCGCAGACTAGCGGGGTTTCCGGGGAGCTGTTTTTT. This gives the protein CASSPQTSGVSGELFF.

V gene TRBV12-3 or TRBV12-4 combines with J gene TRBJ2-5; D might be TRBD2 (6 bases). The CDR3 totals 13 residues. V was cut by 4 bases and J by 7 bases, with 13 bases left in between. CDR3 bases: TGTGCCAGCAGTTGGGACTCCACGGGGACCCAGTACTTC. It specifies CASSWDSTGTQYF.

This clonotype was detected ten times or more. The chain has TRBV12-3 or TRBV12-4 and TRBJ1-4; D is unclear. This CDR3 is built from 13 residues. Trimming cost V 2 bases and J 15 bases, with 16 bases left between them. CDR3 coding DNA: TGTGCCAGCAGTTTAAACACTCAGAGTAGGGTGTTTTTT. Translation: CASSLNTQSRVFF.

This clonotype was observed a few times. The chain combines TRBV12-3 or TRBV12-4 with TRBJ2-7, with a possible D match to TRBD1 (5 bases). Trimming removed 8 bases at V and 6 bases at J, with 20 bases between. The CDR3 is made up of 14 amino acids. CDR3: CASGASRLPFEQYF. As DNA, the CDR3 is TGTGCCAGCGGGGCATCGAGACTCCCTTTCGAGCAGTACTTC.

This clonotype has only a few counts. This chain joins TRBV2 and TRBJ1-2; the D is unclear. V dropped 3 bases and J dropped 4 bases, with 18 bases sitting between them. CDR1 is SNHLY and CDR2 is FYNNEI in the germline V gene. This CDR3 region has 16 residues. The DNA for the CDR3 is TGTGCCAGCAGTGAGCGGCTACCTGGTGTAGGCTATGGCTACACCTTC. Encoded protein: CASSERLPGVGYGYTF. Full variable domain (remainder filled in from reference TRBV2 and TRBJ1-2): EPEVTQTPSHQVTQMGQEVILRCVPISNHLYFYWYRQILGQKVEFLVSFYNNEISEKSEIFDDQFSVERPDGSNFTLKIRSTKLEDSAMYFCASSERLPGVGYGYTFGSGTRLTVV.

This clonotype has more than one count but fewer than ten. This chain uses TRBV7-9 with TRBJ2-7, with 7 bases that match TRBD1. V shed 3 bases, J shed 5 bases, and the junction held 4 bases outside the gene matches. Germline V gives CDR1 SEHNR, CDR2 FQNEAQ (reference sequence). CDR3 length: 13 amino acids. Here the CDR3 DNA reads TGTGCCAGCAGCTTCGTAACAGGGGACGAGCAGTACTTC. Encoded protein: CASSFVTGDEQYF.

V and J are TRBV4-3 and TRBJ1-1; D is ambiguous. This CDR3 region has 14 residues. Between the trimmed V and J ends, which lost 2 bases and 1 base, there was a span of 8 bases. Germline CDR1 reads LGHNA; CDR2 reads YSLEER. The DNA of the CDR3 is TGCGCCAGCAGCCAATCGATGGAGAACACTGAAGCTTTCTTT. Protein sequence: CASSQSMENTEAFF.

This chain joins TRBV6-2 or TRBV6-3 and TRBJ2-3; D is unclear. The V gene's germline CDR1 is MNHEY and CDR2 SVGEGT. The V end lost 0 bases, the J end lost 6 bases, and 13 bases lay between the germline ends. CDR3 size: 15 residues. The CDR3, as DNA: TGTGCCAGCAGTTACTCGACGTCGCGCCCGGATACGCAGTATTTT. Encoded protein: CASSYSTSRPDTQYF.